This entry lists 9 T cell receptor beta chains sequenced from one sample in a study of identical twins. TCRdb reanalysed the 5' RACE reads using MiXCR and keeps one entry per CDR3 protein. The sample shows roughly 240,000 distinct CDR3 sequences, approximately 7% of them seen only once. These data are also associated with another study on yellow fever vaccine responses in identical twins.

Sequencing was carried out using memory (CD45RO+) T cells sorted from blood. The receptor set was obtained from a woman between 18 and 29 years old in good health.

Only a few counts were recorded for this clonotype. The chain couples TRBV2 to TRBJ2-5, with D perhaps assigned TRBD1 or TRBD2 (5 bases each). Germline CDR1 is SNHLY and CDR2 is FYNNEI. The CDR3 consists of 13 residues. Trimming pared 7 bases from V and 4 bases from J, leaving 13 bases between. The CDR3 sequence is CASTRNGGETQYF. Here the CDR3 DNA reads TGTGCCAGCACCCGAAATGGGGGAGAGACCCAGTACTTC.

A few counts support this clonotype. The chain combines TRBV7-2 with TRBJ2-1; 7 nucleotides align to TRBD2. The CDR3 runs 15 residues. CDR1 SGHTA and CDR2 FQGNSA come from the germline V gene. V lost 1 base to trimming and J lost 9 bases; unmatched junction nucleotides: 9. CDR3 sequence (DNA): TGTGCCAGCAGCTTAGATATCGGGAGGTCCACTGAGCAGTTCTTC. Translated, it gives CASSLDIGRSTEQFF.

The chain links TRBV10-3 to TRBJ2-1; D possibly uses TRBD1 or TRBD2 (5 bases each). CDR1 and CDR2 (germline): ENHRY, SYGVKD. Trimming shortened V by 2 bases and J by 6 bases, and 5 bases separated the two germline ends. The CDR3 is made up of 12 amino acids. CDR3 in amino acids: CAISEGGNEQFF. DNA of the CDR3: TGTGCCATCAGTGAGGGGGGCAATGAGCAGTTCTTC.

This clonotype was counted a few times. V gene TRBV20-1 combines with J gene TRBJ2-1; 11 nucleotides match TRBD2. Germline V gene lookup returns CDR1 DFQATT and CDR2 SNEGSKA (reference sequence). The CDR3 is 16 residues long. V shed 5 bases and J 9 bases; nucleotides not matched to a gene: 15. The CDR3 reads CSALLSPGTSGPEQFF. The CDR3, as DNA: TGCAGTGCTTTACTCAGCCCCGGGACTAGCGGACCTGAGCAGTTCTTC.

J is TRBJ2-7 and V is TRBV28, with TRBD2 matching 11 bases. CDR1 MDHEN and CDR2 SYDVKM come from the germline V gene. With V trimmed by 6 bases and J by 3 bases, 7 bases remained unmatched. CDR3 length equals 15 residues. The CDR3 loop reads CASRSTSGGNYEQYV. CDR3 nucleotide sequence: TGTGCCAGCAGGTCCACTAGCGGGGGCAACTACGAGCAGTACGTC.

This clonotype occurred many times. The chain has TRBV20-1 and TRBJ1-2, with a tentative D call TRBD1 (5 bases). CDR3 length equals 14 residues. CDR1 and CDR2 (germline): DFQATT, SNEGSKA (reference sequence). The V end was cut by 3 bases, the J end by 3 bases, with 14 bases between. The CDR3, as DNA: TGCAGTGCTAGGAAGAGTGGGGGGGACTATGGCTACACCTTC. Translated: CSARKSGGDYGYTF.

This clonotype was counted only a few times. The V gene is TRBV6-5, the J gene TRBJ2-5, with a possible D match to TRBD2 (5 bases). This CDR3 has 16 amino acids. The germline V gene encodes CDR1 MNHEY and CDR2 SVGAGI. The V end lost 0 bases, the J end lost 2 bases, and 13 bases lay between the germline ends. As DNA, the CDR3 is TGTGCCAGCAGTTACTCGAAAGGGCGGGCACAAGAGACCCAGTACTTC. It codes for CASSYSKGRAQETQYF.

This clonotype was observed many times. CDR3 residues: CASSQGRSYGYTF. The CDR3 coding sequence is TGTGCCAGCAGTCAGGGGAGGAGCTATGGCTACACCTTC. The chain carries TRBV28 and TRBJ1-2, with D maybe TRBD1 (6 bases). Per germline, CDR1 MDHEN and CDR2 SYDVKM. V lost 5 bases and J 4 bases, leaving 11 bases between the germline ends. CDR3 length: 13 amino acids.

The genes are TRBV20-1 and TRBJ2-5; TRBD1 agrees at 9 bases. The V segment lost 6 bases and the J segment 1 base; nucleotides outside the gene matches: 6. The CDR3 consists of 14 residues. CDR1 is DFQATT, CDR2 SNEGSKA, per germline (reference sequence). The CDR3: CSAFPGQGQETQYF. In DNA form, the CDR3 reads TGCAGTGCATTTCCGGGACAGGGCCAAGAGACCCAGTACTTC.